In its sample, the clone carrying this TCR beta chain was seen once. These data belong to a study of cytomegalovirus exposure and HLA in healthy donors. Researchers ran the PCR with 60 Vbeta and 13 Jbeta primers. Produced via immunoSEQ multiplex PCR; TCRdb's table is partial and in-frame only. This sample yields some 150,000 clones, of which roughly 80% are seen a single time; about 7% belongs to the top ten. This CDR3 is built from 13 residues. V was pared by 4 bases and J by 5 bases, with 3 bases of the junction left unmatched. Germline CDR1 reads SNHLY; CDR2 reads FYNNEI. The TCR originated in a woman aged 25 to 39 in good health and CMV-seropositive. The specimen sequenced was PBMCs. The gene calls are TRBV2 and TRBJ2-5, with 8 bases matching TRBD2. The CDR3 DNA reads TGTGCCAGCAGTGGCGGCGGGGGGGAGACCCAGTACTTC. The encoded protein is CASSGGGGETQYF.